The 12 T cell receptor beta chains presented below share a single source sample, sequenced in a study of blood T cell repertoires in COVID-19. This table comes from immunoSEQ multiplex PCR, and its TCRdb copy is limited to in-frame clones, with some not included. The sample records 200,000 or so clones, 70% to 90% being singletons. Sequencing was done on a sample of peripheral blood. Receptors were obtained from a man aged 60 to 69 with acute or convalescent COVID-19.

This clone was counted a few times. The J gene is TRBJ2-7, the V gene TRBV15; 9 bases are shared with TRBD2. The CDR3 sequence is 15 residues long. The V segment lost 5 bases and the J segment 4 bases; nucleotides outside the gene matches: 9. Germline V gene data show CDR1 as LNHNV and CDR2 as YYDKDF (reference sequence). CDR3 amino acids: CATSGEVSGSYEQYF. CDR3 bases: TGTGCCACCAGCGGGGAAGTTAGCGGGAGTTACGAGCAGTACTTC.

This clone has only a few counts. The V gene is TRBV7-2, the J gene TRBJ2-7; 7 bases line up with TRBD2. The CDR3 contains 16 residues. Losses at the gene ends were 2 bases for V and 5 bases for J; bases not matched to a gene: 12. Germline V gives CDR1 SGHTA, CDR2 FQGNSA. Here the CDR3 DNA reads TGTGCCAGCAGCTTATACTCCCGCGGGGGAGAGAACGAGCAGTACTTC. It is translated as CASSLYSRGGENEQYF.

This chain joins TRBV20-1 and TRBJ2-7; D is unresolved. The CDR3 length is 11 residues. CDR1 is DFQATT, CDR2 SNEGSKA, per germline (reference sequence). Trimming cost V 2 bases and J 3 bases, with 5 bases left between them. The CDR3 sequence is CSARSNYEQYF. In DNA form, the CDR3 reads TGCAGTGCTAGATCAAACTACGAGCAGTACTTC.

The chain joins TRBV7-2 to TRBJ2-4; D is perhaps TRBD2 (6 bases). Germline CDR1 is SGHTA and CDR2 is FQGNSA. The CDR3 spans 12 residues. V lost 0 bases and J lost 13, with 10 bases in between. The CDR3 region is CASSLAGGPQYF. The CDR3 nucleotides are TGTGCCAGCAGCTTAGCGGGGGGACCCCAGTACTTC.

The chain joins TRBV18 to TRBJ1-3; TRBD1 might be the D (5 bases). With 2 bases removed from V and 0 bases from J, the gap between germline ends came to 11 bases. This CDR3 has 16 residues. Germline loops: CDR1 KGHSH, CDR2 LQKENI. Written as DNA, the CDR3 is TGTGCCAGCTCACCAAGTCTTGGGGCCTCTGGAAACACCATATATTTT. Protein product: CASSPSLGASGNTIYF.

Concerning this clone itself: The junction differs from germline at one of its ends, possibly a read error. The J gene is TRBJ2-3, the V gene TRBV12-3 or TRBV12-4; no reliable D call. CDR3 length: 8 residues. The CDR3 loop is CASSHDNF. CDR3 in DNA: TGTGCCAGCAGCCACGACAACTTT.

The CDR3 protein is CASGYRGFGQETQYF. The DNA for the CDR3 is TGTGCTAGTGGCTATAGGGGGTTTGGCCAAGAGACCCAGTACTTC. This rearrangement joins TRBV12-5 to TRBJ2-5, with D maybe TRBD1 (6 bases). Germline V gene lookup returns CDR1 LGHNT and CDR2 FRNRAP. Trimming pared 6 bases from V and 1 base from J, leaving 15 bases between. The CDR3 is 15 residues long.

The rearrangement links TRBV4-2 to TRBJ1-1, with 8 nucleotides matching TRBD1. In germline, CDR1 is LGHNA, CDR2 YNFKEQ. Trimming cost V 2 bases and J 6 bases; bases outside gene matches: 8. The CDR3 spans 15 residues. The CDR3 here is CASSQIGTGFAEAFF. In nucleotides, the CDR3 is TGTGCCAGCAGCCAAATTGGGACAGGTTTCGCTGAAGCTTTCTTT.

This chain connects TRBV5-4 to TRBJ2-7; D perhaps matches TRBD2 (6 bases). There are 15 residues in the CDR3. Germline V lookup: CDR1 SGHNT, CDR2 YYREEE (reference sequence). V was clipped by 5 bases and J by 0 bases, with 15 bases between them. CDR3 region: CASRGGADPSYEQYF. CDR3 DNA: TGTGCCAGCAGGGGCGGGGCAGATCCCTCCTACGAGCAGTACTTC.

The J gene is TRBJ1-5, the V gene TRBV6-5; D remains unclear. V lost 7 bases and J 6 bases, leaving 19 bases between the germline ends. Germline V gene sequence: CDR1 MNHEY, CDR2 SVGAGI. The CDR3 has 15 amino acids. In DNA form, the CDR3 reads TGTGCCAGCAACCTAGCGGGTCAGGATACTCAGCCCCAGCATTTT. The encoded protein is CASNLAGQDTQPQHF.

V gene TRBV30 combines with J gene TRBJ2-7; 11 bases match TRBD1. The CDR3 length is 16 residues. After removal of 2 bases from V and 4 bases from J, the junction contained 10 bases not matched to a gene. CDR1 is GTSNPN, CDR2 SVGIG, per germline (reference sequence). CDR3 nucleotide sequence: TGTGCCTGGAGTCCTACCGGGACAGGGGGTTCGTACGAGCAGTACTTC. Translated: CAWSPTGTGGSYEQYF.

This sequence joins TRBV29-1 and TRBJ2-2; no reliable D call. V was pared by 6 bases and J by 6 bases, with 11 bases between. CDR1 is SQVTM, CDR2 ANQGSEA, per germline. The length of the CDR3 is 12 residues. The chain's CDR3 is CSVLYASGELFF. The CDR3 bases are TGCAGCGTCCTATATGCTTCCGGGGAGCTGTTTTTT.